These 10 T cell receptor beta chains originate from one sample sequenced in a study of cytomegalovirus exposure and HLA in healthy donors. Researchers ran the PCR with 60 Vbeta and 13 Jbeta primers. Measured with immunoSEQ multiplex PCR; TCRdb has only the in-frame clones, and not every one. The sample lists 150,000 to 200,000 clones, roughly 79% occurring once. Sequencing was carried out using PBMCs. These receptors were obtained from a man aged 18 to 30 in good health and CMV-seropositive.

The chain recombines TRBV4-1 with TRBJ1-5; TRBD1 aligns across 12 bases. Germline V gene data show CDR1 as MGHRA and CDR2 as YSYEKL. V was pared by 0 bases and J by 0 bases, with 12 bases of the junction left unmatched. This CDR3 contains 21 residues. The CDR3 DNA follows: TGCGCCAGCAGCCAAGATTGGGGACAGGGGGCAACCTATTATAGCAATCAGCCCCAGCATTTT. It specifies CASSQDWGQGATYYSNQPQHF.

The chain joins TRBV5-1 to TRBJ2-5; D is undetermined. TRBJ2-7 explains the end of the DNA better; the J call may be wrong. CDR1 and CDR2 from the germline V gene are SGHRS and YFSETQ. CDR3 size: 12 residues. The CDR3 sequence: CASSWDSYEQYF. As DNA, the CDR3 is TGCGCCAGCAGTTGGGACTCCTACGAGCAGTACTTC.

This chain uses TRBV29-1 with TRBJ2-7; no definite D call. The germline gives CDR1 SQVTM, CDR2 ANQGSEA. V was cut by 5 bases and J by 1 base, with 9 bases left in between. The CDR3 has 12 residues. The CDR3 loop reads CSVSVESYEQYF. Here the CDR3 DNA reads TGCAGCGTTTCGGTCGAATCCTACGAGCAGTACTTC.

This chain links TRBV6-6 with TRBJ1-1, with no clear D. There are 15 residues in the CDR3. V lost 5 bases, J lost 0 bases, and 13 bases lay in between. Germline CDR1 and CDR2: MNHNY and SVGAGI (reference sequence). The CDR3, as DNA: TGTGCCAGCAGTCACCCCGGACTGATGAACACTGAAGCTTTCTTT. Protein product: CASSHPGLMNTEAFF.

J is TRBJ1-4 and V is TRBV6-5, with 8 bases aligning to TRBD1. The CDR3 length is 15 residues. The V gene's germline CDR1 is MNHEY and CDR2 SVGAGI. With 6 bases clipped from V and 2 bases from J, the junction kept 5 bases outside the gene matches. CDR3 residues: CASSETGATNEKLFF. The CDR3 DNA reads as TGTGCCAGCAGCGAGACAGGGGCTACTAATGAAAAACTGTTTTTT.

CDR3 nucleotides: TGTGCCAGCTGCCTGACCAGCGGGCCCTACTCCTACGAGCAGTACTTC. It codes for CASCLTSGPYSYEQYF. This chain joins TRBV7-2 and TRBJ2-7, with D possibly matching TRBD2 (6 bases). Germline-derived CDR1 and CDR2 are SGHTA and FQGNSA. The CDR3 totals 16 residues. V was clipped by 8 bases and J by 0 bases, with 20 bases between them.

This clone appeared a single time. The CDR3 DNA reads as TGTGCCAGCAGCTTAGAGGGGTCCCCGGGACAGATATCTTCTGGGGCCAACGTCCTGACTTTC. This encodes CASSLEGSPGQISSGANVLTF. This chain links TRBV7-8 with TRBJ2-6; TRBD1 agrees at 7 bases. Per germline, CDR1 SGHVS and CDR2 FQNEAQ. Trimming cost V 1 base and J 1 base; bases outside gene matches: 16. The CDR3 contains 21 residues.

The chain uses TRBV7-3 and TRBJ2-5, with D maybe TRBD1 (6 bases). V lost 5 bases, J lost 4 bases, and 14 bases lay in between. The length of the CDR3 is 14 residues. Germline V gene lookup returns CDR1 SGHTA and CDR2 FQGTGA. CDR3 sequence: CASSQGLGAETQYF. CDR3 sequence (DNA): TGTGCCAGCAGCCAGGGTTTGGGGGCAGAGACCCAGTACTTC.

The chain couples TRBV2 to TRBJ1-2, with a possible D match to TRBD1 (5 bases). Germline CDR1 is SNHLY and CDR2 is FYNNEI. The CDR3 spans 15 residues. V shed 0 bases and J shed 0 bases, with 8 bases lying between them. CDR3 nucleotide sequence: TGTGCCAGCAGTGAAGCGGGGGGAGCTAACTATGGCTACACCTTC. Its protein product is CASSEAGGANYGYTF. Full variable domain (outside the CDR3, taken from reference TRBV2 and TRBJ1-2): EPEVTQTPSHQVTQMGQEVILRCVPISNHLYFYWYRQILGQKVEFLVSFYNNEISEKSEIFDDQFSVERPDGSNFTLKIRSTKLEDSAMYFCASSEAGGANYGYTFGSGTRLTVV.

J is TRBJ2-7 and V is TRBV11-2, with a tentative D call TRBD1 (6 bases). The CDR3 sequence is 13 residues long. Trimming pared 4 bases from V and 1 base from J, leaving 8 bases between. Per germline, CDR1 SGHAT and CDR2 FQNNGV. The CDR3 nucleotides read TGTGCCAGCAGCTCCGGACAGTCCTACGAGCAGTACTTC. It specifies CASSSGQSYEQYF.